The sequence of this TCR beta chain was determined in a study of glioma-infiltrating T cells. Study results and limitations: Non-neoplastic patients had below-expected tissue-blood divergence, while all gliomas exceeded expectation. Tissue and blood shared very few CDR3 sequences.

Germline V gene lookup returns CDR1 MDHEN and CDR2 SYDVKM. This CDR3 has 11 residues. The V gene lost 3 bases and the J gene lost 3 bases, with 3 bases spanning the gap. Using RNA template, CDR3s of TCR alpha and beta were amplified with iRepertoire arm-PCR. For one-step reverse transcription and amplification, 100-400 ng of tissue mRNA or PBMC total RNA was used. TCRdb re-called the multiplex PCR reads through MiXCR, storing one row per CDR3 protein. The sample holds fewer than 200,000 distinct CDR3 sequences; around 40% are singletons and the top ten take around 5.2%. This clonotype was observed many times. The antigen remains unidentified.

V is TRBV28 and J is TRBJ2-7; D call uncertain. This clonotype originated in a human donor with low-grade glioma or glioblastoma, undergoing nonglioma brain surgery, or in good health (not recorded which). Material: glioma tissue, nonneoplastic brain tissue, or PBMCs (not recorded which). The CDR3 region has the DNA TGTGCCAGCAGTTTCCACTACGAGCAGTACTTC. Amino acid sequence: CASSFHYEQYF.